One sample yielded the 2 T cell receptor beta chains listed below, sequenced in a study of beta chain features in type 1 diabetes. Sequenced material consisted of expressed TCRB transcripts (all of the isolated RNA was reverse transcribed). Clones were read by immunoSEQ multiplex PCR, and TCRdb kept only the in-frame ones, dropping some. In the table there are about 210,000 clones, about a tenth of which are singletons. The material sequenced was central memory CD4+ T cells from blood. The receptors were sampled from a man between 18 and 29 years old in good health.

This clone is labeled as medium-sized. Distinct nucleotide sequences in the sample also encode this CDR3. This sequence joins TRBV4-1 and TRBJ1-2; no definite D call. This CDR3 spans 13 amino acids. CDR1 is MGHRA, CDR2 YSYEKL, per germline. V shed 4 bases and J shed 7 bases, with 13 bases lying between them. The CDR3 loop is CASSPIATGGYTF. The CDR3 nucleotides read TGCGCCAGCAGCCCCATCGCGACGGGTGGCTACACCTTC.

The rearrangement uses TRBV29-1 and TRBJ2-3; the D gene is possibly TRBD1 (5 bases). Looked up from germline, CDR1 is SQVTM and CDR2 is ANQGSEA. The CDR3 spans 12 residues. V was shortened by 5 bases and J by 4 bases, with 10 bases between the two germline ends. The CDR3 nucleotides read TGCAGCGTTTTTTTAGGGGCAGATACGCAGTATTTT. Translated: CSVFLGADTQYF.